Listed below are T cell receptor beta chains from one sample, sequenced in a study of T cells in Graves' hyperthyroidism and ophthalmopathy. TCRdb itself ran the multiplex PCR reads through MiXCR, one entry per CDR3 protein. The table has more than 550,000 distinct CDR3 sequences, 17% seen once. Sequencing was performed on blood. These receptors were collected from a man aged 50-59 years with Graves' hyperthyroidism. CDR3s include the opening cysteine and the closing phenylalanine or tryptophan. Each record gives: CDR3 DNA, CDR3 protein, J gene, D gene, V gene, clone size. A D gene is named only where the DNA matches it firmly. Size tells how often a clone was seen (once, few, many) or the class of an expanded clone, and some rows leave it out.

CDR3 DNA: TGTGCCAGCAGCTTGAGACTAGCGGGACCTAGCACAGATACGCAGTATTTT; CDR3 protein: CASSLRLAGPSTDTQYF; J gene: TRBJ2-3; D gene: TRBD2; V gene: TRBV7-2; clone size: few
CDR3 DNA: TGTGCCACCAGCCCCACAGGGCCCTTCTACGAGCAGTACTTC; CDR3 protein: CATSPTGPFYEQYF; J gene: TRBJ2-7; D gene: NA; V gene: TRBV24-1; clone size: few
CDR3 DNA: TGTGCCACCAGTGATACTAGCGGGAGCTACTACAATGAGCAGTTCTTC; CDR3 protein: CATSDTSGSYYNEQFF; J gene: TRBJ2-1; D gene: TRBD2; V gene: TRBV24-1; clone size: few
CDR3 DNA: TGTGCCAGCAATTCTGGCACCGGGGAGCTGTTTTTT; CDR3 protein: CASNSGTGELFF; J gene: TRBJ2-2; D gene: NA; V gene: TRBV12-3/TRBV12-4; clone size: many
CDR3 DNA: TGTGCCAGTGCGATGAGCTCCTACAATGAGCAGTTCTTC; CDR3 protein: CASAMSSYNEQFF; J gene: TRBJ2-1; D gene: NA; V gene: TRBV19; clone size: NA
CDR3 DNA: TGTGCCAGCAGCCAAGAAGGCCTAGCGTCGAGTGAGCAGTTCTTC; CDR3 protein: CASSQEGLASSEQFF; J gene: TRBJ2-1; D gene: NA; V gene: TRBV4-1; clone size: NA
CDR3 DNA: TGTGCCACCAGTGAGGCGACCGGGGAGCTGTTTTTT; CDR3 protein: CATSEATGELFF; J gene: TRBJ2-2; D gene: NA; V gene: TRBV24-1; clone size: many
CDR3 DNA: TGTGCCAGCAGCGAGACGGACAGGGGACGGGAGACCCAGTACTTC; CDR3 protein: CASSETDRGRETQYF; J gene: TRBJ2-5; D gene: TRBD1; V gene: TRBV9; clone size: NA
CDR3 DNA: TGTGCCAGTAGTACAGGGTTAGGGGCCGGGGCCAACGTCCTGACTTTC; CDR3 protein: CASSTGLGAGANVLTF; J gene: TRBJ2-6; D gene: NA; V gene: TRBV19; clone size: many
CDR3 DNA: TGTGCCACCAGTGACCTGAGTCCGGGACAGGGGTACAATGAGCAGTTCTTC; CDR3 protein: CATSDLSPGQGYNEQFF; J gene: TRBJ2-1; D gene: TRBD1; V gene: TRBV24-1; clone size: many
CDR3 DNA: TGTGCCAGCAGCCCCCCCCGACTAGTTAGCAATGAGCAGTTCTTC; CDR3 protein: CASSPPRLVSNEQFF; J gene: TRBJ2-1; D gene: NA; V gene: TRBV7-9; clone size: NA
CDR3 DNA: TGTGCCAGTAGCTCTTGGGGCAGCTACTATTCACCCCTCCACTTT; CDR3 protein: CASSSWGSYYSPLHF; J gene: TRBJ1-6; D gene: NA; V gene: TRBV19; clone size: few
CDR3 DNA: TGCGCCAGCAGCTTGGTGGAACTCGGGGAGCTGTTTTTT; CDR3 protein: CASSLVELGELFF; J gene: TRBJ2-2; D gene: NA; V gene: TRBV5-1; clone size: many
CDR3 DNA: TGTGCCAGCAGCCAAGTTCAGAACTACAAATACGAGCAGTACTTC; CDR3 protein: CASSQVQNYKYEQYF; J gene: TRBJ2-7; D gene: NA; V gene: TRBV14; clone size: NA
CDR3 DNA: TGCTGCGGGAATAGGGACAGGGGAATTGATGAGCAGTTCTTC; CDR3 protein: CCGNRDRGIDEQFF; J gene: TRBJ2-1; D gene: TRBD1; V gene: TRBV29-1; clone size: NA
CDR3 DNA: TGCAGTGCTACCAAAATAATCGTCTCGGCCTACGAGCAGTACTTC; CDR3 protein: CSATKIIVSAYEQYF; J gene: TRBJ2-7; D gene: NA; V gene: TRBV20-1; clone size: few
CDR3 DNA: TGTGCCAGCAGTTTAACCTACGGGACTAGCGGCAACAATGAGCAGTTCTTC; CDR3 protein: CASSLTYGTSGNNEQFF; J gene: TRBJ2-1; D gene: TRBD2; V gene: TRBV27; clone size: many
CDR3 DNA: TGTGCCAGCAGCTTAAGGAGACTAGCGGGAGGTGAGCAGTTCTTC; CDR3 protein: CASSLRRLAGGEQFF; J gene: TRBJ2-1; D gene: TRBD2; V gene: TRBV7-2; clone size: many
CDR3 DNA: TGTGCCAGTAGTACGACTAGCGGGAATTCAGATACGCAGTATTTT; CDR3 protein: CASSTTSGNSDTQYF; J gene: TRBJ2-3; D gene: TRBD2; V gene: TRBV19; clone size: NA
CDR3 DNA: TGTGCCAGCAGTTACTATAGCAATCAGCCCCAGCATTTT; CDR3 protein: CASSYYSNQPQHF; J gene: TRBJ1-5; D gene: NA; V gene: TRBV6-5; clone size: many
CDR3 DNA: TGTGCCAGCAGCGACCCAGGGCATGGCTACACCTTC; CDR3 protein: CASSDPGHGYTF; J gene: TRBJ1-2; D gene: NA; V gene: TRBV25-1; clone size: NA
CDR3 DNA: TGTGCCGCTGCAGGAGGGAACAATCAGCCCCAGCATTTT; CDR3 protein: CAAAGGNNQPQHF; J gene: TRBJ1-5; D gene: NA; V gene: TRBV28; clone size: many
CDR3 DNA: TGTGCCAGCAGTTTTGGGGGGGGGAATGAAAAACTGTTTTTT; CDR3 protein: CASSFGGGNEKLFF; J gene: TRBJ1-4; D gene: NA; V gene: TRBV12-3/TRBV12-4; clone size: few
CDR3 DNA: TGCAGTGCTAGAGATGGGCGGGGGCGCACAGATACGCAGTATTTT; CDR3 protein: CSARDGRGRTDTQYF; J gene: TRBJ2-3; D gene: NA; V gene: TRBV20-1; clone size: few
CDR3 DNA: TGTGCCAGCAGCCCTCCGGCAGGGCCGAACTATGGCTACACCTTC; CDR3 protein: CASSPPAGPNYGYTF; J gene: TRBJ1-2; D gene: NA; V gene: TRBV11-2; clone size: many
CDR3 DNA: TGTGCCAGCAGCTCGATCGACACCGGGGAGCTGTTTTTT; CDR3 protein: CASSSIDTGELFF; J gene: TRBJ2-2; D gene: NA; V gene: TRBV11-2; clone size: NA
CDR3 DNA: TGTGCCAGCAGCTTAGCGGTTAGCGGGAGCGAGACCCAGTACTTC; CDR3 protein: CASSLAVSGSETQYF; J gene: TRBJ2-5; D gene: TRBD2; V gene: TRBV7-2; clone size: many
CDR3 DNA: TGCGCCAGCGGTAGGGACAGGGCAGCAGAGACCCAGTACTTC; CDR3 protein: CASGRDRAAETQYF; J gene: TRBJ2-5; D gene: TRBD1; V gene: TRBV5-1; clone size: few
CDR3 DNA: TGTGCCAGCAGAGAGGGAAATCAGCCCCAGCATTTT; CDR3 protein: CASREGNQPQHF; J gene: TRBJ1-5; D gene: NA; V gene: TRBV2; clone size: many